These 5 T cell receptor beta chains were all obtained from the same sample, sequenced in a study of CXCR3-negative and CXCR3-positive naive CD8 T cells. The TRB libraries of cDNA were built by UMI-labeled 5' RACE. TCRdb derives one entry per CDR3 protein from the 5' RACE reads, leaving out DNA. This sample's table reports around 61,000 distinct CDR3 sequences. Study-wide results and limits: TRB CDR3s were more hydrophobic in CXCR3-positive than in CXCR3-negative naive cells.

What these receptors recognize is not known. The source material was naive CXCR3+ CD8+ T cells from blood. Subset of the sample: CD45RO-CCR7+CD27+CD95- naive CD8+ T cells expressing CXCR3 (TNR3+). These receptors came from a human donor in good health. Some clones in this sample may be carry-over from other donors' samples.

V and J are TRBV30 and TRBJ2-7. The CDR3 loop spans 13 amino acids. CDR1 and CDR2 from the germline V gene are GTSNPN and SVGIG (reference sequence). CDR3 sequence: CAWVDGISYEQYF.

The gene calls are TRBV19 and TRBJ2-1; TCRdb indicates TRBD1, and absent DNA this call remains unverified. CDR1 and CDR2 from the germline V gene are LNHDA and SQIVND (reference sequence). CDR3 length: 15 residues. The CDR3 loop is CASSTPTVGLHVQFF.

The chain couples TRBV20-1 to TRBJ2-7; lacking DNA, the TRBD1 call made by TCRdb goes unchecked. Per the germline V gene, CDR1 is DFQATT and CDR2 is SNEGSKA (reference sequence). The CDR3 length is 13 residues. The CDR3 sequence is CSVGGRGPYEQYF.

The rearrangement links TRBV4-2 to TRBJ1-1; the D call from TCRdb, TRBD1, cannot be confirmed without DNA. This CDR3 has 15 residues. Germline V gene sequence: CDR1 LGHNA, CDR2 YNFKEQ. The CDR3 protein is CASSQDPGDSNEAFF.

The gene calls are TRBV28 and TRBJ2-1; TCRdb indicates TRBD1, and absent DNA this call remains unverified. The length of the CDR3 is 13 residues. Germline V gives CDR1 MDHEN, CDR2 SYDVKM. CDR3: CAIEDRATNEQFF.